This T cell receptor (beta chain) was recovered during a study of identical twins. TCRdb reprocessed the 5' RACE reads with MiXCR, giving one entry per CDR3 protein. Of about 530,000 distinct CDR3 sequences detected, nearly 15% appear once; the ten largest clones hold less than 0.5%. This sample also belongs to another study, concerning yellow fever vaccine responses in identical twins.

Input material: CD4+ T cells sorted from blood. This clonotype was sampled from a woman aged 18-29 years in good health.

The CDR3 DNA reads as TGTGCCAGCAGGACCTATCGGGGGGGCCTGGATACGCAGTATTTT. This gives the protein CASRTYRGGLDTQYF. The gene calls are TRBV7-8 and TRBJ2-3; 8 bases are shared with TRBD2. This CDR3 has 15 amino acids. CDR1 SGHVS and CDR2 FQNEAQ come from the germline V gene. V was clipped by 6 bases and J by 6 bases; unmatched bases: 11.